This paragraph reports one T cell receptor beta chain. Its antigen is not identified. Trimming cost V 6 bases and J 0 bases; bases outside gene matches: 4. The CDR3 is 14 amino acids. Germline V gene lookup returns CDR1 MNHEY and CDR2 SMNVEV (reference sequence). This record comes from a study of T cell responses to AZD1222 COVID-19 vaccine. Study observations and caveats: An increase in Spike-specific TCR breadth and depth was observed after two AZD1222 doses. Seropositivity was recorded at baseline in only six AZD1222 recipients. The donor group comprised mostly white British people and more females; the analysis possibly underestimated clonal diversity. Nearly half of the spike-specific TCRs reportedly recognize variant regions that carry no mutations.

Profiled with immunoSEQ multiplex PCR; TCRdb holds only in-frame clones, not every one. The sample records around 150,000 clones, about 93% being singletons. The source of this sequence is an adult in good health. This chain joins TRBV27 and TRBJ1-2; 7 bases agree with TRBD1. The specimen was peripheral blood, collected on day 0 of AZD1222 vaccination. The CDR3 protein is CASSDDRANYGYTF. DNA of the CDR3: TGTGCCAGCAGCGACGACAGGGCTAACTATGGCTACACCTTC.